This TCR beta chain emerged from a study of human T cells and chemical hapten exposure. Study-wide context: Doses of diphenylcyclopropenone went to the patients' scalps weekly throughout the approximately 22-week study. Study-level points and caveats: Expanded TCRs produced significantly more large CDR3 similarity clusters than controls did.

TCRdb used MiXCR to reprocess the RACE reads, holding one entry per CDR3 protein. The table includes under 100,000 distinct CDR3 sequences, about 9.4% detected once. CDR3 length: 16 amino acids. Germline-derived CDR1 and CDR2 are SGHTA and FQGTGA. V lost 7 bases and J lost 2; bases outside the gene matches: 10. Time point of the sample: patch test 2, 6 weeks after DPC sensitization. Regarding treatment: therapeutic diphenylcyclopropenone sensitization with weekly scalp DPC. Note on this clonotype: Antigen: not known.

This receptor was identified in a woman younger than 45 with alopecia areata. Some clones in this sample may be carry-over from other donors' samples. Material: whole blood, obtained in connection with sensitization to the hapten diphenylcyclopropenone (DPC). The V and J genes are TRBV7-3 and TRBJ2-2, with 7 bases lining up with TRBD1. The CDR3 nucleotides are TGTGCCAGCAAGCTCGGGGACAGTAGAAACACCGGGGAGCTGTTTTTT. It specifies CASKLGDSRNTGELFF.